One and the same sample provided the 28 T cell receptor beta chains below, sequenced in a study of T cells in tumors after PD-1 blockade. Some clones are missing from TCRdb's copy, which holds only in-frame ones; the method was immunoSEQ multiplex PCR. This table holds approximately 6,200 clones, roughly 80% found once. The sequences come from PBMCs, collected after anti-PD-1 therapy. These TCRs come from a human donor with advanced basal cell or squamous cell carcinoma (not recorded which).

The chain employs TRBV19 and TRBJ2-2; D is ambiguous. The germline V and J ends were trimmed by 3 bases and 3 bases, with 14 bases remaining between them. From germline, CDR1 is LNHDA and CDR2 SQIVND (reference sequence). The CDR3 is made up of 16 amino acids. The CDR3 is CASSISAGAYTGELFF. CDR3 nucleotides: TGTGCCAGTAGTATTTCTGCCGGAGCCTACACCGGGGAGCTGTTTTTT.

The J gene is TRBJ2-7, the V gene TRBV9; a possible D gene is TRBD2 (5 bases). Trimming removed 4 bases at V and 0 bases at J, with 11 bases between. The CDR3 covers 14 residues. CDR1 is SGDLS, CDR2 YYNGEE, per germline. The CDR3 reads CASSRTGNSYEQYF. CDR3 DNA sequence: TGTGCCAGCAGCCGGACGGGGAACTCCTACGAGCAGTACTTC.

The V gene is TRBV19, the J gene TRBJ2-6, with 8 bases that match TRBD1. The V gene's germline CDR1 is LNHDA and CDR2 SQIVND (reference sequence). CDR3 length: 17 residues. The junction had 6 bases not matched to a gene; V was cut back by 5 bases and J by 0 bases. The CDR3 nucleotides are TGTGCCAGTAGTCCCTGGACAGGGAGCTCTGGGGCCAACGTCCTGACTTTC. It codes for CASSPWTGSSGANVLTF.

The DNA for the CDR3 is TGTGCCACCAGACTCACAGGGGAGCAGAACGAGCAGTACTTC. Residues: CATRLTGEQNEQYF. The chain has TRBV10-3 and TRBJ2-7; 7 bases match TRBD1. The germline gives CDR1 ENHRY, CDR2 SYGVKD. V lost 10 bases to trimming and J lost 5 bases; unmatched junction nucleotides: 14. The CDR3 consists of 14 residues.

The chain combines TRBV10-3 with TRBJ2-5; 7 positions agree with TRBD2. The germline CDR1 and CDR2 sequences are ENHRY and SYGVKD. This CDR3 has 14 residues. V shed 7 bases, J shed 2 bases, and the junction held 7 bases outside the gene matches. The chain's CDR3 is CAIKRDLYQETQYF. The CDR3 nucleotides read TGTGCCATCAAGCGGGACTTATATCAAGAGACCCAGTACTTC.

This clone has just one count. This sequence joins TRBV14 and TRBJ1-2, with 9 positions matching TRBD1. Germline trimming cut 3 bases from V and 9 bases from J; bases unmatched to any gene: 8. Germline CDR1 reads SGHDN; CDR2 reads FVKESK. CDR3 size: 14 residues. The CDR3 spells CASSHRTGDISYTF. The DNA of the CDR3 is TGTGCCAGCAGCCATAGGACAGGGGACATCAGCTACACCTTC. Full variable domain (outside the CDR3, taken from reference TRBV14 and TRBJ1-2): EAGVTQFPSHSVIEKGQTVTLRCDPISGHDNLYWYRRVMGKEIKFLLHFVKESKQDESGMPNNRFLAERTGGTYSTLKVQPAELEDSGVYFCASSHRTGDISYTFGSGTRLTVV.

The table lists this clone with a few counts. The rearrangement uses TRBV6-5 and TRBJ1-5; D remains ambiguous. Germline assignment: CDR1 MNHEY and CDR2 SVGAGI. The V end was cut by 6 bases, the J end by 0 bases, with 9 bases between. The CDR3 length is 14 residues. Here the CDR3 reads CASRPVGSNQPQHF. The CDR3 DNA sequence: TGTGCCAGCAGGCCGGTGGGTAGCAATCAGCCCCAGCATTTT.

CDR3 bases: TGTGCCAGTAGCGGGGGGGCGTCGTTATGGGAGACCCAGTACTTC. Amino acids: CASSGGASLWETQYF. V gene TRBV19 combines with J gene TRBJ2-5, with TRBD2 matching over 8 bases. This CDR3 spans 15 amino acids. The junction had 11 bases not matched to a gene; V was cut back by 6 bases and J by 5 bases. The germline V gene encodes CDR1 LNHDA and CDR2 SQIVND (reference sequence).

The chain links TRBV25-1 to TRBJ1-2; unclear D gene. From germline, CDR1 is MGHDK and CDR2 SYGVNS. V was pared by 2 bases and J by 2 bases, with 6 bases between. The CDR3 covers 13 residues. The CDR3 region is CASSEGVNYGYTF. The CDR3 DNA is TGTGCCAGCAGTGAAGGGGTAAACTATGGCTACACCTTC.

This clone was picked up a small number of times. This chain joins TRBV6-2 or TRBV6-3 and TRBJ1-2; D is uncertain. Trimming left V 4 bases short and J 5 bases short, with 26 bases between. The germline CDR1 and CDR2 sequences are MNHEY and SVGEGT. CDR3 size: 18 residues. The CDR3 DNA is TGTGCCAGCAGTTCATTTTTAGGGCTAGCGGACGGAAAATATGGCTACACCTTC. This encodes CASSSFLGLADGKYGYTF.

The chain carries TRBV6-1 and TRBJ2-5, with 8 bases matching TRBD1. CDR3 length: 17 amino acids. Germline trimming cut 2 bases from V and 7 bases from J; bases unmatched to any gene: 15. Germline V gene data show CDR1 as MNHNS and CDR2 as SASEGT. The CDR3 DNA is TGTGCCAGCAGTGAATACAGACAGGGGTCGATGGAAGGGACCCAGTACTTC. Translation gives CASSEYRQGSMEGTQYF.

This clone was recorded a few times. The chain recombines TRBV24-1 with TRBJ2-3; 12 nucleotides match TRBD2. With 0 bases clipped from V and 3 bases from J, the junction kept 6 bases outside the gene matches. The length of the CDR3 is 18 residues. Germline CDR1 reads KGHDR; CDR2 reads SFDVKD. CDR3 amino acids: CATSDLPSGGAATDTQYF. Here the CDR3 DNA reads TGTGCCACCAGTGATTTGCCTAGCGGGGGGGCCGCAACAGATACGCAGTATTTT.

This clone was seen more than once but under ten times. The rearrangement joins TRBV7-2 to TRBJ1-2; 8 bases line up with TRBD1. V shed 0 bases and J 2 bases; nucleotides not matched to a gene: 5. The CDR3 runs to 16 residues. The germline V gene has CDR1 SGHTA and CDR2 FQGNSA. DNA for the CDR3: TGTGCCAGCAGCTTAGCTCGACAGGGGAAAAACTATGGCTACACCTTC. Translation gives CASSLARQGKNYGYTF.

The V call is TRBV7-8, the J call TRBJ2-7; D ambiguous. Germline CDR1 reads SGHVS; CDR2 reads FQNEAQ. The CDR3 consists of 14 residues. V was cut by 5 bases and J by 0 bases, with 11 bases left in between. The CDR3 is CASSPTATSYEQYF. The DNA of the CDR3 is TGTGCCAGCAGCCCCACGGCGACCTCCTACGAGCAGTACTTC.

The V gene is TRBV18, the J gene TRBJ1-3; a possible D gene is TRBD1 (6 bases). V was trimmed by 4 bases and J by 0 bases, leaving 10 bases between them. Germline V gives CDR1 KGHSH, CDR2 LQKENI. The CDR3 covers 15 residues. CDR3: CASSRGQSSGNTIYF. CDR3 nucleotides: TGTGCCAGCTCACGAGGACAGTCCTCTGGAAACACCATATATTTT. The whole variable domain, remainder taken from reference TRBV18 and TRBJ1-3, is NAGVMQNPRHLVRRRGQEARLRCSPMKGHSHVYWYRQLPEEGLKFMVYLQKENIIDESGMPKERFSAEFPKEGPSILRIQQVVRGDSAAYFCASSRGQSSGNTIYFGEGSWLTVV.

The chain is built from TRBV12-3 or TRBV12-4 and TRBJ1-2, with no clear D. CDR3 length: 12 residues. With 6 bases removed from V and 7 bases from J, the gap between germline ends came to 12 bases. CDR3 region: CASSRVGPGYTF. The CDR3 DNA reads as TGTGCCAGCAGCCGCGTGGGTCCTGGCTACACCTTC.

This clone was observed a handful of times. The chain employs TRBV12-3 or TRBV12-4 and TRBJ2-1, with 8 nucleotides matching TRBD1. V trimming: 3 bases; J trimming: 9 bases; junction bases outside the gene matches: 4. The CDR3 covers 13 residues. CDR3 nucleotides: TGTGCCAGCAGTTTTCAGGGGGCAAGTGAGCAGTTCTTC. As protein: CASSFQGASEQFF.

The chain joins TRBV5-4 to TRBJ2-2; the D gene is possibly TRBD2 (5 bases). Between the trimmed V and J ends, which lost 5 bases and 5 bases, there was a span of 13 bases. CDR1 and CDR2 (germline): SGHNT, YYREEE (reference sequence). This CDR3 comprises 14 residues. CDR3 amino acids: CASSYGGLTGELFF. The CDR3 DNA sequence: TGTGCCAGCAGTTACGGAGGATTGACCGGGGAGCTGTTTTTT.

The chain carries TRBV12-3 or TRBV12-4 and TRBJ1-2; a weak D match, TRBD1 (5 bases). The V end was cut by 4 bases, the J end by 7 bases, with 10 bases between. The CDR3 is 12 amino acids. CDR3 in DNA: TGTGCCAGCAGTTCTACAGGTATTGGCTACACCTTC. It translates to CASSSTGIGYTF.

V gene TRBV4-3 combines with J gene TRBJ2-2; no definite D call. V lost 4 bases and J lost 0, with 6 bases in between. This CDR3 contains 14 residues. From germline, CDR1 is LGHNA and CDR2 YSLEER. The CDR3 loop reads CASSRYPNTGELFF. The CDR3 bases are TGCGCCAGCAGCCGATACCCGAACACCGGGGAGCTGTTTTTT.

CDR3 region: CASSPPDGRGQTDTQYF. DNA for the CDR3: TGCGCCAGCAGCCCACCTGACGGCAGGGGGCAGACAGATACGCAGTATTTT. The chain employs TRBV23-1 and TRBJ2-3; 8 bases match TRBD1. Being an ORF, TRBV23-1 has a function that is uncertain. V was pared by 6 bases and J by 3 bases, with 14 bases of the junction left unmatched. The CDR3 extends over 17 amino acids.

The chain uses TRBV29-1 and TRBJ2-1, with TRBD2 matching 11 bases. The CDR3 contains 15 residues. Losses at the gene ends were 6 bases for V and 0 bases for J; bases not matched to a gene: 4. Germline CDR1 is SQVTM and CDR2 is ANQGSEA. CDR3 DNA sequence: TGCAGCGTGAACCTAGCGGGGGGCTCCTACAATGAGCAGTTCTTC. It codes for CSVNLAGGSYNEQFF.

The V and J genes are TRBV18 and TRBJ2-1; D remains ambiguous. The CDR3 covers 15 residues. CDR1 and CDR2 (germline): KGHSH, LQKENI. Trimming removed 5 bases at V and 0 bases at J, with 11 bases between. As DNA, the CDR3 is TGTGCCAGCTCATCGAGCCGAAGCTCCTACAATGAGCAGTTCTTC. Translating it yields CASSSSRSSYNEQFF.

The chain joins TRBV6-4 to TRBJ2-1; 11 bases map to TRBD2. Germline trimming cut 6 bases from V and 0 bases from J; bases unmatched to any gene: 4. This CDR3 region has 16 residues. Germline CDR1 is MRHNA and CDR2 is SNTAGT. CDR3 residues: CASRASGGSSYNEQFF. CDR3 nucleotides: TGTGCCAGCAGGGCTAGCGGGGGGTCCTCCTACAATGAGCAGTTCTTC.

This clone was detected a few times. This chain uses TRBV5-4 with TRBJ2-2, with TRBD1 matching over 8 bases. V shed 5 bases and J 4 bases; nucleotides not matched to a gene: 7. The CDR3 is 15 residues long. The germline gives CDR1 SGHNT, CDR2 YYREEE (reference sequence). DNA for the CDR3: TGTGCCAGCAGACTAGGACAGGGTGGCACCGGGGAGCTGTTTTTT. This gives the protein CASRLGQGGTGELFF.

This clone was counted a single time. This chain uses TRBV6-2 or TRBV6-3 with TRBJ1-1; TRBD1 agrees at 9 bases. Trimming cost V 4 bases and J 6 bases; bases outside gene matches: 6. Germline CDR1 and CDR2: MNHEY and SVGEGT. This CDR3 has 14 amino acids. This CDR3 reads CASSSGTGLSEAFF. In DNA, the CDR3 is TGTGCCAGCAGTTCCGGGACAGGGCTATCTGAAGCTTTCTTT.

This clone occurred once. The V call is TRBV5-5, the J call TRBJ1-4; D remains ambiguous. CDR1 SGHKS and CDR2 YYEKEE come from the germline V gene (reference sequence). The CDR3 is 16 amino acids. The germline V and J ends were trimmed by 0 bases and 7 bases, with 16 bases remaining between them. The CDR3 reads CASSLATAVVVEKLFF. CDR3 DNA: TGTGCCAGCAGCTTGGCCACGGCTGTAGTCGTTGAAAAACTGTTTTTT.

The CDR3 here is CASSRDPSTGELFF. The CDR3 bases are TGTGCCAGTAGTAGGGACCCCTCCACCGGGGAGCTGTTTTTT. The chain carries TRBV19 and TRBJ2-2; D might be TRBD1 or TRBD2, each matching 5 bases. The V gene's germline CDR1 is LNHDA and CDR2 SQIVND (reference sequence). CDR3 size: 14 residues. The V gene lost 4 bases and the J gene lost 4 bases, with 10 bases spanning the gap.